A single sample is the source of the 20 T cell receptor beta chains below, sequenced in a study of cytomegalovirus exposure and HLA in healthy donors. Primers for the PCR totalled 60 Vbeta and 13 Jbeta. Assay used: immunoSEQ multiplex PCR; TCRdb lists only in-frame clones, some missing. Among fewer than 200,000 clones listed, around 82% were seen once. The specimen was PBMCs. The receptors stem from a male donor in good health and CMV-seronegative.

This clone has only one observation. The chain combines TRBV7-6 with TRBJ2-1; TRBD2 matches 10 bases. J lost 7 bases, V lost 1 base, and 4 bases had no gene match. Germline values: CDR1 SGHVS, CDR2 FNYEAQ. CDR3 length equals 15 residues. CDR3 residues: CASSLVGTSENEQFF. In nucleotides, the CDR3 is TGTGCCAGCAGCTTAGTGGGGACTAGCGAGAATGAGCAGTTCTTC.

V is TRBV9 and J is TRBJ1-2, with D unresolved. This CDR3 has 15 amino acids. Deletions cut 0 bases from V and 3 bases from J, with 12 bases between. Germline-derived CDR1 and CDR2 are SGDLS and YYNGEE. CDR3 residues: CASSVEPGLYYGYTF. CDR3 sequence (DNA): TGTGCCAGCAGCGTAGAGCCAGGTTTGTACTATGGCTACACCTTC. Complete variable domain (other parts from reference TRBV9 and TRBJ1-2): DSGVTQTPKHLITATGQRVTLRCSPRSGDLSVYWYQQSLDQGLQFLIQYYNGEERAKGNILERFSAQQFPDLHSELNLSSLELGDSALYFCASSVEPGLYYGYTFGSGTRLTVV.

The rearrangement links TRBV10-2 to TRBJ2-2, with 12 bases lining up with TRBD1. CDR1 is WSHSY, CDR2 SAAADI, per germline. V dropped 7 bases and J dropped 6; count of bases not matched to a gene: 18. The CDR3 sequence is 19 residues long. This CDR3 reads CASKPGQGALGGRSGELFF. CDR3 DNA sequence: TGCGCCAGCAAGCCGGGACAGGGGGCGCTTGGGGGTCGATCCGGGGAGCTGTTTTTT.

This chain connects TRBV7-2 to TRBJ1-5, with TRBD1 identical over 8 bases. This CDR3 spans 17 amino acids. Losses at the gene ends were 2 bases for V and 6 bases for J; bases not matched to a gene: 12. In germline, CDR1 is SGHTA, CDR2 FQGNSA. The CDR3 loop is CASSLQVLSGGGQPQHF. CDR3 DNA: TGTGCCAGCAGCTTACAGGTTTTGTCAGGGGGCGGTCAGCCCCAGCATTTT.

The V gene is TRBV19, the J gene TRBJ1-2, with 9 nucleotides matching TRBD1. The CDR3 runs 15 residues. With V trimmed by 3 bases and J by 8 bases, 10 bases remained unmatched. CDR1 and CDR2 (germline): LNHDA, SQIVND (reference sequence). CDR3 nucleotides: TGTGCCAGTAGTATCTCCTCGGGACAGGGTGGGGGCTACACCTTC. Its protein product is CASSISSGQGGGYTF. The entire variable domain, with the rest obtained from reference TRBV19 and TRBJ1-2, is as follows: DGGITQSPKYLFRKEGQNVTLSCEQNLNHDAMYWYRQDPGQGLRLIYYSQIVNDFQKGDIAEGYSVSREKKESFPLTVTSAQKNPTAFYLCASSISSGQGGGYTFGSGTRLTVV.

On this clone itself: At one boundary the junction diverges from the germline segment, which might be a read error. This chain connects TRBV7-9 to TRBJ1-5, with D possibly being TRBD1 (6 bases). Germline lookup yields CDR1 SEHNR and CDR2 FQNEAQ (reference sequence). The CDR3 spans 18 residues. The CDR3 loop reads CSSSFGRGGLEHNQPQHF. CDR3 bases: TGTTCCAGCAGCTTCGGAAGGGGGGGTCTCGAACACAATCAGCCCCAGCATTTT.

This clone was observed a few times. V and J are TRBV6-1 and TRBJ2-1, with TRBD1 matching 9 bases. CDR3 length equals 16 residues. CDR1 and CDR2 from the germline V gene are MNHNS and SASEGT. Losses at the gene ends were 4 bases for V and 4 bases for J; bases not matched to a gene: 8. CDR3 residues: CASSVSGTGRYNEQFF. DNA of the CDR3: TGTGCCAGCAGTGTATCCGGGACAGGGAGGTACAATGAGCAGTTCTTC.

This clone was seen once. V is TRBV10-2 and J is TRBJ1-2; TRBD1 aligns across 7 bases. With 6 bases clipped from V and 4 bases from J, the junction kept 17 bases outside the gene matches. The CDR3 has 17 residues. Germline V gene lookup returns CDR1 WSHSY and CDR2 SAAADI. The CDR3 coding sequence is TGCGCCAGCAGCCCGAGACAGGGCGTGGGTCTTAGCTATGGCTACACCTTC. This encodes CASSPRQGVGLSYGYTF.

V and J are TRBV7-3 and TRBJ2-3; D gene uncertain. This CDR3 comprises 13 residues. The germline V and J ends were trimmed by 4 bases and 3 bases, with 8 bases remaining between them. Per germline, CDR1 SGHTA and CDR2 FQGTGA. The DNA for the CDR3 is TGTGCCAGCAGCTCCCCTGTAACAGATACGCAGTATTTT. As protein: CASSSPVTDTQYF. The full variable domain, with the rest looked up from reference TRBV7-3 and TRBJ2-3, is GAGVSQTPSNKVTEKGKYVELRCDPISGHTALYWYRQSLGQGPEFLIYFQGTGAADDSGLPNDRFFAVRPEGSVSTLKIQRTERGDSAVYLCASSSPVTDTQYFGPGTRLTVL.

J is TRBJ2-3 and V is TRBV7-3; the D is unclear. The germline CDR1 and CDR2 sequences are SGHTA and FQGTGA. The V end lost 1 base, the J end lost 0 bases, and 5 bases lay between the germline ends. This CDR3 contains 14 residues. In DNA form, the CDR3 reads TGTGCCAGCAGCTTAATGGAGAGCACAGATACGCAGTATTTT. It translates to CASSLMESTDTQYF.

V is TRBV5-4 and J is TRBJ2-1; 8 nucleotides align to TRBD2. This CDR3 contains 14 residues. Germline trimming cut 4 bases from V and 9 bases from J; bases unmatched to any gene: 9. From germline, CDR1 is SGHNT and CDR2 YYREEE (reference sequence). The CDR3 loop is CASSTWTSSGEQFF. Written as DNA, the CDR3 is TGTGCCAGCAGCACCTGGACTAGCTCGGGTGAGCAGTTCTTC. The complete variable domain, with remaining parts taken from reference TRBV5-4 and TRBJ2-1, reads ETGVTQSPTHLIKTRGQQVTLRCSSQSGHNTVSWYQQALGQGPQFIFQYYREEENGRGNFPPRFSGLQFPNYSSELNVNALELDDSALYLCASSTWTSSGEQFFGPGTRLTVL.

The V and J genes are TRBV6-4 and TRBJ2-1, with 11 bases aligning to TRBD2. With 1 base clipped from V and 7 bases from J, the junction kept 3 bases outside the gene matches. This CDR3 contains 15 residues. Germline-derived CDR1 and CDR2 are MRHNA and SNTAGT. The CDR3 loop reads CASSDYSGGVNEQFF. In DNA form, the CDR3 reads TGTGCCAGCAGTGACTATAGCGGGGGGGTAAATGAGCAGTTCTTC.

This chain joins TRBV2 and TRBJ2-7, with 7 bases that match TRBD1. This CDR3 has 12 residues. V trimming: 4 bases; J trimming: 6 bases; junction bases outside the gene matches: 3. Germline loops: CDR1 SNHLY, CDR2 FYNNEI. DNA for the CDR3: TGTGCCAGCAGTGGACAGGGAAGCGAGCAGTACTTC. The encoded protein is CASSGQGSEQYF. Combining the CDR3 with reference TRBV2 and TRBJ2-7 gives the whole variable domain EPEVTQTPSHQVTQMGQEVILRCVPISNHLYFYWYRQILGQKVEFLVSFYNNEISEKSEIFDDQFSVERPDGSNFTLKIRSTKLEDSAMYFCASSGQGSEQYFGPGTRLTVT.

Points on this clone: The same CDR3 can be traced to other DNA sequences in this sample. The chain has TRBV2 and TRBJ1-4, with TRBD1 matching over 8 bases. Losses at the gene ends were 6 bases for V and 6 bases for J; bases not matched to a gene: 3. Looked up from germline, CDR1 is SNHLY and CDR2 is FYNNEI. The CDR3 loop spans 13 amino acids. The CDR3 DNA reads as TGTGCCAGCAGGCGGGGACAGGATGAAAAACTGTTTTTT. It is translated as CASRRGQDEKLFF.

The rearrangement joins TRBV19 to TRBJ2-5; a weak D match, TRBD1 (5 bases). This CDR3 spans 12 amino acids. Germline V gives CDR1 LNHDA, CDR2 SQIVND (reference sequence). With 6 bases removed from V and 7 bases from J, the gap between germline ends came to 12 bases. The CDR3 here is CASSAGPVTQYF. In DNA, the CDR3 is TGTGCCAGTAGCGCAGGGCCGGTGACCCAGTACTTC.

This clone has more than one count but fewer than ten. This rearrangement joins TRBV7-9 to TRBJ1-1; TRBD1 matches 9 bases. V was pared by 5 bases and J by 0 bases, with 4 bases of the junction left unmatched. CDR1 SEHNR and CDR2 FQNEAQ come from the germline V gene (reference sequence). The CDR3 spans 15 residues. The CDR3 nucleotides read TGTGCCAGCAGCCCCGGGACAGGGATGAACACTGAAGCTTTCTTT. Its translation is CASSPGTGMNTEAFF.

The chain uses TRBV4-2 and TRBJ2-3, with 8 bases matching TRBD1. In germline, CDR1 is LGHNA, CDR2 YNFKEQ. V lost 4 bases to trimming and J lost 8 bases; unmatched junction nucleotides: 8. The CDR3 contains 14 residues. CDR3 in amino acids: CASSRGQAYGTQYF. The CDR3 DNA is TGTGCCAGCAGCCGGGGACAGGCGTACGGTACGCAGTATTTT.

This clone was observed once. The chain has TRBV7-8 and TRBJ2-7; no firm D call. V lost 5 bases and J 2 bases, leaving 13 bases between the germline ends. Germline values: CDR1 SGHVS, CDR2 FQNEAQ. CDR3 length: 14 residues. The CDR3 spells CASSPTSNPYEQYF. The DNA for the CDR3 is TGTGCCAGCAGCCCCACCTCTAACCCCTACGAGCAGTACTTC.

The rearrangement uses TRBV27 and TRBJ2-7; a weak D match, TRBD1 (6 bases). Germline CDR1 reads MNHEY; CDR2 reads SMNVEV (reference sequence). The CDR3 extends over 12 amino acids. V lost 11 bases and J 5 bases, leaving 16 bases between the germline ends. The CDR3, as DNA: TGTGCCTACTTTTCAGGGGCCCACGAGCAGTACTTC. Translating it yields CAYFSGAHEQYF.

This sequence joins TRBV6-5 and TRBJ2-3; D not resolved. Germline V gives CDR1 MNHEY, CDR2 SVGAGI. This CDR3 region has 13 residues. Deletions cut 6 bases from V and 4 bases from J, with 11 bases between. In DNA, the CDR3 is TGTGCCAGCAGCCCACTTCAAGCAGATACGCAGTATTTT. Its translation is CASSPLQADTQYF.